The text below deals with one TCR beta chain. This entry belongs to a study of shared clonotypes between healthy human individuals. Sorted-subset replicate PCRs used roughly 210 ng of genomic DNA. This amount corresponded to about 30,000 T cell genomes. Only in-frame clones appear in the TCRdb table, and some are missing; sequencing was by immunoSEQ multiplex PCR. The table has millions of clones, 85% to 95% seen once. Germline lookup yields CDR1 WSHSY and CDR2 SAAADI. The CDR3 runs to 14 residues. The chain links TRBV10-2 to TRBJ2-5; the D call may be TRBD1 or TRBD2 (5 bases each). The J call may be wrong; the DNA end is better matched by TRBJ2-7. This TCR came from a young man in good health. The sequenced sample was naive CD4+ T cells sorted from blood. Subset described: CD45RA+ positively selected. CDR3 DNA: TGCGCCAGCAGTGAATCCTGGGGGAGCCCCGAGCAGTACTTC. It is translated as CASSESWGSPEQYF.